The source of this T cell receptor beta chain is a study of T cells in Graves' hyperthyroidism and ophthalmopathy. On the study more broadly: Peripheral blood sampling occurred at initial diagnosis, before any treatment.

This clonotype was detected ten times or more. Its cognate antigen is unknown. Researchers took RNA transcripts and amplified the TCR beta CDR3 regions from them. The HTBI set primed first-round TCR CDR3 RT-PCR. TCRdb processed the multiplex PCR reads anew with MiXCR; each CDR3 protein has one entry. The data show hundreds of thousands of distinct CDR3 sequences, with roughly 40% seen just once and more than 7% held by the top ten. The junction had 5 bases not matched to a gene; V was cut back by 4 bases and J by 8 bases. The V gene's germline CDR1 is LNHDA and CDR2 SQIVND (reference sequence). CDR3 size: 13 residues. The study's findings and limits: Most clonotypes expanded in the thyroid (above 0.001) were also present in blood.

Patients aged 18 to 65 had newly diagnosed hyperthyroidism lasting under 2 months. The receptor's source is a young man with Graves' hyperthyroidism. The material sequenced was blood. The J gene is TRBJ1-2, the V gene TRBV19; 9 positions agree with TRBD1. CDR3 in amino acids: CASSKTGGEGYTF. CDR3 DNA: TGTGCCAGTAGTAAGACAGGGGGTGAAGGCTACACCTTC.